This entry concerns a single TCR beta chain. This sample was taken from a study of blood T cell repertoires in COVID-19. Study in general: The origin of the acute and convalescent COVID-19 samples was the United States, Italy and Spain. PBMCs, B-cell-depleted T cells, or T cells provided the cDNA or gDNA that made up the material.

In the original processing: Using reference gene primer amplification, nucleated cell counts were estimated. Assay: immunoSEQ multiplex PCR; the TCRdb copy retains only in-frame clones and omits some. V, J and clone size reflect that table, while D and trimming were determined from the DNA. The repertoire holds around 130,000 clones, with roughly three quarters as singletons. Germline V lookup: CDR1 SGHNT, CDR2 YYREEE (reference sequence). V was cut by 5 bases and J by 2 bases, with 10 bases left in between. This CDR3 contains 13 residues. The source material was peripheral blood. The source of this sequence is a man older than 75 with acute or convalescent COVID-19. The chain uses TRBV5-4 and TRBJ2-5, with D possibly TRBD2 on 5 matching bases. DNA for the CDR3: TGTGCCAGCAGTCCCGGGGAGCAAGAGACCCAGTACTTC. Amino acid sequence: CASSPGEQETQYF.